This T cell receptor beta chain was captured in a study of CD8+ T cells in alopecia areata. Whole-study context: Twice a day, 5 to 10 mg of oral tofacitinib was administered to treated patients. Dosing spanned 6 to 18 months on tofacitinib, then 6 months off drug.

The CDR3 covers 13 residues. Germline CDR1 and CDR2: MNHEY and SVGAGI. Trimming left V 2 bases short and J 7 bases short, with 11 bases between. Study-wide results and limits: Sequence data from scalp samples additionally include resident alphabeta T cells of normal skin.

In the case of this clone: As yet, its antigen is unknown.

Sample treatment: oral pan-JAK inhibitor, 5-10 mg twice daily. Alopecia areata patients provided lesional scalp punch biopsies and peripheral blood. After isolation, RNA underwent reverse transcription to generate cDNA as the sequencing template. Libraries were prepared by immunoSEQ multiplex PCR; TCRdb keeps only in-frame clonotypes and omits some of them. Counted here are over 150,000 clones, roughly three fifths occurring once; the ten biggest clones make up roughly 12%. The chain couples TRBV6-5 to TRBJ2-5, with D perhaps matching TRBD2 (6 bases). The sequence came from a human donor with alopecia areata. Sequenced material: CD8+ T cells sorted from blood, taken at week 24, from a patient treated with tofacitinib. CDR3 sequence reads: CASSYAQAGTQYF. CDR3 nucleotide sequence: TGTGCCAGCAGTTACGCCCAAGCGGGGACCCAGTACTTC.